This T cell receptor (beta chain) was observed in a study of shared clonotypes between healthy human individuals. Study background: Per donor, three plates held CD4 naive cells, three held CD4 memory, two held CD8 naive and one held CD8 memory. Overall study results and limits: With several donors compared, around 4.7% of naive CD4 clonotypes were shared.

V was shortened by 3 bases and J by 6 bases, with 12 bases between the two germline ends. The CDR3 runs to 13 residues. Germline V gene data show CDR1 as MNHEY and CDR2 as SMNVEV (reference sequence). Execution of the assay was at deep level. This table comes from immunoSEQ multiplex PCR, and its TCRdb copy is limited to in-frame clones, with some not included. Of 650,000 to 700,000 clones listed, roughly 87% are singletons. The sample holds a few counts of this clone. The antigen is unknown. Combination of CD45RO+ cells with CCR7-negative CD45RA+ TemRA cells was used for CD8 memory. The sample consisted of memory CD8+ T cells from PBMCs. Subset in this sample: CD45RO+ cells pooled with CCR7-negative TemRA cells. The receptor's source is a man between 18 and 29 years old in good health. Some clones in this sample may be carry-over from other donors' samples. V gene TRBV27 combines with J gene TRBJ2-7; possible D gene TRBD2, 5 bases. The CDR3 is CASSFGRVFEQYF. The CDR3 DNA is TGTGCCAGCAGTTTTGGGAGAGTTTTCGAGCAGTACTTC.